This entry is about one T cell receptor beta chain. The antigen this receptor binds is unknown. Base qualities are not recorded, but no much larger clone differs from it by a single base. This sample is part of a study of cytomegalovirus exposure and HLA in healthy donors (dated by TCRdb to 2017 to 2019). Regarding the study in general: In an earlier analysis of 550 to 750 of the donors, about 260 Gb of sequence data and roughly 100 million unique TCR beta sequences from roughly 190 million T cells were reported. An early release covering over 500 HLA-typed donors comprised 250 to 350 gigabases of sequencing data and roughly 85 million unique TCR sequences. Of the 350 to 450 genotyped donors, 75% to 85% were placed in the genetic ancestry cluster associated with self-reported Caucasian donors. The study was designed to test whether signatures of past pathogen exposure could be identified by cataloging public T cell receptors. The T cell repertoires of around 730 subjects were profiled by immunosequencing and related to cytomegalovirus serostatus. Along with the roughly 710-subject first cohort, a separate validation cohort of more than 90 different subjects was used. High-throughput TCR immunosequencing, statistical association of individual TCRs with disease status, and machine learning were combined to predict cytomegalovirus infection status. In a later analysis, previously published TCR beta repertoires from 666 donors were re-analyzed and high-resolution HLA genotyping was added so that TCR occurrence patterns could be studied. The later analysis used no new phenotypic data to find candidate immune exposures, relying instead on TCR beta sequences and their occurrence across donors. To decide whether each TCR beta V gene segment behaved as functional or pseudogenic, an earlier analysis of approximately 620 of the donors relied on high-throughput TCR beta sequencing. Donor age, sex, ethnicity and CMV serostatus were compiled together with the repertoire data. Genome-wide SNP genotypes for about 60% of the 666 donors were used in a later genetic analysis, which treated that subset as a discovery cohort. Every repertoire in the discovery cohort had been generated on one and the same sequencing platform. HLA typing included class I and class II loci at four-digit resolution. The number of donors typed differed by locus, with about 629-630 for A, B, C, DRB1 and DQB1, roughly 520 for DQA1, under 610 for DPA1, and some 440 for DPB1. Several DR-DQ haplotypes were treated as single units for association and clustering because of strong linkage in the cohort. Across 300 to 400 genotyped donors of the cohort, an average of about 220,000 unique TCR beta nucleotide sequences per donor were sequenced, and around 19% of those sequences were non-productive.

The study at large found these results: Roughly uniform sequencing depth across donors was assumed in presence/absence analyses, although this assumption may not hold. A further reported finding was that TCR beta sequences accurately predicted the HLA-A and HLA-B alleles for most subjects in the first cohort. According to the authors, the approach could potentially be generalized to other disease states and immunological phenotypes. In a later genetic analysis, fewer N-insertions in productive TCRs were reported among donors in an Asian-associated ancestry cluster than the approximately 670-donor mean. According to a later analysis, TCR association rates differed among HLA loci, with DRB1 alleles showing the most associated TCRs and HLA-C alleles showing the fewest. A later analysis associated 15,000 to 20,000 TCR beta sequences with specific HLA alleles at a false discovery rate of 0.05. The study listed 150 to 200 TCR beta chains as associated with cytomegalovirus. In a later analysis, HLA-associated TCR beta chains showed more clonal expansion and lower generation probabilities than non-associated chains that were equally common. A later genetic analysis associated a missense DCLRE1C variant with V-gene and J-gene trimming of TCR beta chains, and an independent cohort replicated the association. Several of the top co-occurrence clusters appeared to be linked to parvovirus B19, influenza, CMV and Epstein-Barr virus, according to a later analysis. The earlier analysis of almost 600 of the donors excluded seventeen rarely observed V segments, including chromosome 9 orphons, because counts were too low. A later analysis found that most CMV-associated TCR beta chains appeared HLA-restricted, with HLA associations seemingly driven largely by CMV exposure. For the cohort, immune exposure information was limited to CMV serostatus. This cohort had only TCR beta chains sequenced, and the lack of alpha or paired-chain data limited which features could be detected. In an earlier analysis of 587 of the donors, most TCR beta V segments appeared in productive rearrangements about 87% or about 30% of the time, broadly matching IMGT annotations. Because some donors lacked HLA typing at each locus, the association tests relied only on the typed subset. Correlated functional status among segregating V segments might be attributable to linkage disequilibrium, but an unknown experimental factor could not be ruled out. A group of highly shared sequence variants was considered likely to be a technical artifact of the sequencing pipeline. A few of the identified cytomegalovirus-associated TCR beta chains were confirmed in vitro to be specific for cytomegalovirus antigens. Assigning TCR associations to individual alleles was difficult when HLA alleles, especially DR and DQ, strongly co-occurred. Most TCR sequences were observed very rarely across donors, whereas some public TCRs were present in many individuals. The 87-base-pair reads could not distinguish some IMGT-functional V segments, including TRBV6-2 and TRBV6-3, so those segments were excluded. Cytomegalovirus status was reported to be diagnosed by the classifier with high specificity and sensitivity in both the original and validation cohorts.

CDR1 and CDR2 are read off the germline V gene as SGHRS and YFSETQ. V loses 4 bases of germline sequence and J loses 5 bases, and the interval between the two ends is 22 bases. Taken from cysteine to phenylalanine, the CDR3 has 16 residues. Only the CDR3 portion is preserved as DNA: 48 bases, with reading frame beginning at the first base. Receptor libraries were prepared by the immunoSEQ multiplex PCR assay. For the multiplex PCR, a mixture combining 60 forward primers for TCR Vbeta segments and 13 reverse primers for TCR Jbeta segments was used. The CDR3 region of rearranged TCR beta genes was amplified from genomic DNA by a multiplex PCR assay. The Illumina HiSeq System was used to sequence the amplified TCR beta libraries as 87-base-pair reads. As for the original processing: A later analysis counted tens of millions of unique TCR beta chains across the 650 to 700 repertoires, and roughly 9.9 million of these chains were shared by at least two donors. Raw reads were error-corrected and collapsed into unique sequences by a nearest-neighbor algorithm in which closely related sequences were merged to remove PCR and sequencing errors. V, D and J gene segments were assigned by aligning CDR3 sequences to IMGT reference sequences. For a sequence to be retained, at least a six-nucleotide match to both a V gene segment and a J gene segment was required. Rearrangements were called productive when the CDR3 lacked stop codons and stayed in frame with V and J; all others were non-productive. Following IMGT convention, CDR3 was defined as the stretch from the second conserved V-encoded cysteine to the conserved J-encoded phenylalanine. The earlier analysis of 587 of the donors excluded any sequence lacking an unambiguous match to a single V gene segment. In an earlier analysis of about 590 of the donors, a V segment was called functional when productive rearrangements were above 56.7%, and segregating when the standard deviation between donors exceeded 5%. A statistical classification framework was developed to diagnose cytomegalovirus status using the catalog of TCR beta chain sequences. V and J gene assignment, in a later analysis, came from comparing TCR nucleotide sequences with IMGT/GENE-DB human TR gene sequences. Using the TCRdist pipeline, a later analysis assigned CDR3 sequences along with most-parsimonious VDJ recombination scenarios. In a later analysis, each TCR beta chain was defined by its CDR3 amino acid sequence together with its V-gene family, and reads lacking a unique V-gene family were excluded. In a later analysis, 450 to 600 highly shared, low-generation-probability nucleotide sequences were removed to address suspected cross-contamination and a sequencing artifact. In a later analysis, a clonal expansion index was calculated for each public chain from normalized within-repertoire ranks of inferred template counts. In a later analysis, generation probabilities were computed with a VDJ recombination model fitted to out-of-frame rearrangements, and the resulting probabilities were checked against IGoR. In a later analysis, hypergeometric tests were used to score TCR-TCR, TCR-HLA and TCR-CMV co-occurrence, with a repertoire-size bias correction applied to TCR pairs. To estimate false discovery rates, a later analysis permuted the HLA or CMV assignments 20 times. A later analysis grouped co-occurring TCRs with DBSCAN, adding TCRdist sequence similarity when clustering within HLA-allele-positive subsets. For co-occurrence clustering, repertoires with fewer than 30,000 or more than 120,000 public chains were excluded, along with about five repertoires with anomalous nucleotide sharing. TCRdb limited this immuneACCESS table to in-frame rearrangements with V and J called. A share of clones is missing; checked studies link under half to unresolved V genes, and the rest is unexplained. V, J and clone size are those of that table, while D and trimming were read from the DNA. Across this sample there are 150,000 to 200,000 clones, with approximately 80% seen only once. The top ten hold around 2.2% of the sample.

The cohort consisted of approximately 670 healthy bone marrow donors. At the time of sampling, every cohort member was nominally healthy, though immune exposures that went unrecorded were likely present. The donor was CMV seronegative and was included in the group of over 300 seronegative cohort members. Each donor provided a peripheral blood sample, and peripheral blood mononuclear cells were used for TCR beta sequencing. The Qiagen DNeasy Blood Extraction Kit was used to extract genomic DNA from the blood cell samples. This TCR came from a woman in her twenties or thirties in good health and CMV-seronegative. Recombination linked TRBV5-1 to TRBJ2-7; the D gene is perhaps TRBD1, on 6 matching bases. The source material was PBMCs. In nucleotide form, the sequence is TGCGCCAGCAGCAATCGCCCCTCGGACAGAACGAACGAGCAGTACTTC. It translates as CASSNRPSDRTNEQYF.